This T cell receptor (beta chain) was captured by sequencing in a study of blood T cells in healthy people across ages. Primers used in a second PCR of about 7 to 12 cycles were a sample-barcoded 5' primer and a J-beta primer mix. TCRdb used MiXCR to reprocess the 5' RACE reads, holding one entry per CDR3 protein. The sample shows 1 million to 1.2 million distinct CDR3 sequences, more than 30% of them seen only once. There were healthy Caucasian individuals from Russia, aged 6 to 90, serving as donors. Donors gave ten milliliters of peripheral blood apiece. PBMCs, at least 7 million per sample, were isolated. This clonotype was seen only a few times. What it recognizes is unknown. CDR1 and CDR2 (germline): DFQATT, SNEGSKA (reference sequence). The germline V and J ends were trimmed by 7 bases and 2 bases, with 20 bases remaining between them. The CDR3 has 15 amino acids. Broader study findings: TCR beta diversity per million T cells fell roughly linearly with age.

Material: blood. This TCR came from a young man in good health. The chain has TRBV20-1 and TRBJ1-1; D remains ambiguous. CDR3 sequence reads: CSVVSPLFQNTEAFF. As DNA, the CDR3 is TGCAGTGTCGTCAGCCCCTTGTTCCAAAACACTGAAGCTTTCTTT.